A single sample gave rise to the 30 T cell receptor beta chains below, sequenced in a study of blood T cell repertoires in COVID-19. TCRdb keeps only in-frame clones here, not all; method: immunoSEQ multiplex PCR. The sample holds about 63,000 clones, 65% to 75% seen once. Input material: peripheral blood. These receptors came from an elderly woman with acute or convalescent COVID-19.

In this sample, this clone turned up many times. The rearrangement joins TRBV11-2 to TRBJ2-3; D is possibly TRBD1 (5 bases). The germline V gene has CDR1 SGHAT and CDR2 FQNNGV. This CDR3 is 15 amino acids long. V shed 1 base and J shed 0 bases, with 8 bases lying between them. The CDR3 DNA is TGTGCCAGCAGCTTAGTTGGGGCCAGCACAGATACGCAGTATTTT. It is translated as CASSLVGASTDTQYF.

J is TRBJ2-7 and V is TRBV7-6; 12 positions match TRBD2. CDR3 length: 19 residues. CDR1 is SGHVS, CDR2 FNYEAQ, per germline. The ends lost 2 bases at V and 2 bases at J; junction bases unmatched: 13. The CDR3 protein is CASSLTGLAGTDLPYEQYF. The DNA for the CDR3 is TGTGCCAGCAGCTTAACCGGACTAGCGGGAACAGACCTACCCTACGAGCAGTACTTC.

The V and J genes are TRBV29-1 and TRBJ1-2; D gene uncertain. The V gene lost 4 bases and the J gene lost 2 bases, with 5 bases spanning the gap. Germline V gene lookup returns CDR1 SQVTM and CDR2 ANQGSEA. The CDR3 length is 11 residues. CDR3 bases: TGCAGCGTTGTACAAAACTATGGCTACACCTTC. This translates into CSVVQNYGYTF.

The V call is TRBV24-1, the J call TRBJ1-2; D perhaps matches TRBD1 (5 bases). The V gene's germline CDR1 is KGHDR and CDR2 SFDVKD. This CDR3 is built from 14 residues. V was cut by 3 bases and J by 8 bases, with 15 bases left in between. The CDR3 reads CATSDPRSGVGYTF. CDR3 sequence (DNA): TGTGCCACCAGTGATCCGCGCTCGGGGGTCGGCTACACCTTC.

The CDR3: CASSKAGGREQYF. Written as DNA, the CDR3 is TGTGCCAGCAGCAAAGCGGGAGGTCGCGAGCAGTACTTC. The chain couples TRBV11-1 to TRBJ2-7; 9 bases align to TRBD2. The CDR3 is made up of 13 amino acids. The J segment lost 6 bases and the V segment lost 5 bases, leaving 5 bases of the junction unmatched. CDR1 is SGHAT, CDR2 FQDESV, per germline (reference sequence).

The chain links TRBV7-8 to TRBJ1-6, with 7 bases identical to TRBD1. V lost 5 bases, J lost 3 bases, and 4 bases stayed unmatched. CDR1 and CDR2 (germline): SGHVS, FQNEAQ. The CDR3 is made up of 15 amino acids. The CDR3 DNA is TGTGCCAGCAGCCTAAGACAGGGCTATAATTCACCCCTCCACTTT. This gives the protein CASSLRQGYNSPLHF.

The chain is built from TRBV9 and TRBJ2-7; 10 bases match TRBD2. The CDR3 spans 16 residues. Unmatched junction bases numbered 7, after V lost 0 bases and J lost 4 bases. Germline CDR1 is SGDLS and CDR2 is YYNGEE. The CDR3 loop reads CASSVASSGSRYEQYF. DNA for the CDR3: TGTGCCAGCAGCGTAGCGTCTAGCGGGAGCAGGTACGAGCAGTACTTC. Variable domain in full (rest from reference TRBV9 and TRBJ2-7): DSGVTQTPKHLITATGQRVTLRCSPRSGDLSVYWYQQSLDQGLQFLIQYYNGEERAKGNILERFSAQQFPDLHSELNLSSLELGDSALYFCASSVASSGSRYEQYFGPGTRLTVT.

In this sample, this clone turned up a few times. This chain connects TRBV24-1 to TRBJ2-7; TRBD1 matches at 7 bases. V shed 6 bases, J shed 3 bases, and the junction held 7 bases outside the gene matches. The CDR3 has 14 amino acids. Germline V gene data show CDR1 as KGHDR and CDR2 as SFDVKD. As DNA, the CDR3 is TGTGCCACCAGTAGGGGGCAGGGGGTCTACGAGCAGTACTTC. This codes for CATSRGQGVYEQYF.

This clone has only a few counts. J is TRBJ2-3 and V is TRBV27; 13 bases map to TRBD2. Trimming at V came to 3 bases and at J to 4 bases, leaving 13 bases not matched to a gene. Germline CDR1 is MNHEY and CDR2 is SMNVEV (reference sequence). The CDR3 loop spans 19 amino acids. DNA for the CDR3: TGTGCCAGCAGTTTCTCACCTCCCGGACTAGCGGGAGACTCAGATACGCAGTATTTT. Translating it yields CASSFSPPGLAGDSDTQYF.

This chain uses TRBV14 with TRBJ2-7; weak D call: TRBD2 (5 bases). The CDR3 totals 16 residues. Germline values: CDR1 SGHDN, CDR2 FVKESK. Trimming took 4 bases from V and 5 from J, leaving 21 bases between them. The DNA of the CDR3 is TGTGCCAGCAGCCTACTAGACTACCTGGGTATACACGAGCAGTACTTC. It translates to CASSLLDYLGIHEQYF. The complete variable domain, with remaining parts taken from reference TRBV14 and TRBJ2-7, reads EAGVTQFPSHSVIEKGQTVTLRCDPISGHDNLYWYRRVMGKEIKFLLHFVKESKQDESGMPNNRFLAERTGGTYSTLKVQPAELEDSGVYFCASSLLDYLGIHEQYFGPGTRLTVT.

The rearrangement links TRBV11-2 to TRBJ1-6, with 7 bases fitting TRBD1. Germline V lookup: CDR1 SGHAT, CDR2 FQNNGV. CDR3 length: 19 residues. V was pared by 6 bases and J by 0 bases, with 14 bases of the junction left unmatched. CDR3 coding DNA: TGTGCCAGCAGTCCCAGGACAGGACTTTTTAGCTCCTATAATTCACCCCTCCACTTT. Translated, it gives CASSPRTGLFSSYNSPLHF.

This clone was seen only once. This chain joins TRBV6-5 and TRBJ2-3, with 8 bases lining up with TRBD1. The CDR3 is made up of 13 amino acids. Germline trimming cut 6 bases from V and 2 bases from J; bases unmatched to any gene: 1. Germline loops: CDR1 MNHEY, CDR2 SVGAGI. DNA of the CDR3: TGTGCCAGCAGGGACAGGGTCACAGATACGCAGTATTTT. Translated, it gives CASRDRVTDTQYF.

The V call is TRBV11-2, the J call TRBJ2-1; TRBD2 might be the D (5 bases). In germline, CDR1 is SGHAT, CDR2 FQNNGV. V was trimmed by 5 bases and J by 15 bases, leaving 20 bases between them. This CDR3 spans 13 amino acids. The CDR3: CASSPGRLAPGFF. The CDR3 DNA is TGTGCCAGCAGCCCGGGCCGGCTAGCTCCGGGGTTCTTC.

The count of this clone is one. The chain recombines TRBV4-3 with TRBJ2-1, with a possible D match to TRBD1 (5 bases). V was pared by 3 bases and J by 1 base, with 16 bases between. CDR1 is LGHNA and CDR2 is YSLEER in the germline V gene. This CDR3 comprises 17 residues. The CDR3 loop reads CASSQDGARSSYNEQFF. The CDR3 DNA follows: TGCGCCAGCAGCCAGGATGGGGCGCGGTCTTCCTACAATGAGCAGTTCTTC.

The chain combines TRBV7-8 with TRBJ2-1; D uncertain. Deletions cut 2 bases from V and 7 bases from J, with 6 bases between. The germline CDR1 and CDR2 sequences are SGHVS and FQNEAQ. CDR3 size: 12 residues. CDR3 protein: CASSLTSNEQFF. In nucleotides, the CDR3 is TGTGCCAGCAGCTTAACCAGTAATGAGCAGTTCTTC.

Within the sample, this clone is large. This sequence joins TRBV29-1 and TRBJ2-1; 10 bases match TRBD2. V gave up 4 bases and J gave up 4 bases; unmatched junction bases: 4. Per the germline V gene, CDR1 is SQVTM and CDR2 is ANQGSEA. The CDR3 runs to 14 residues. CDR3: CSVAGTSVYNEQFF. The CDR3 bases are TGCAGCGTTGCCGGGACTAGCGTATACAATGAGCAGTTCTTC.

The chain has TRBV6-2 or TRBV6-3 and TRBJ2-1, with 12 bases aligning to TRBD2. The CDR3 runs 16 residues. Germline CDR1 reads MNHEY; CDR2 reads SVGEGT. V gave up 7 bases and J gave up 3 bases; unmatched junction bases: 7. The CDR3 coding sequence is TGTGCCAGCAACCCCCTAGCGGGAGGGGGCTACAATGAGCAGTTCTTC. Protein: CASNPLAGGGYNEQFF.

The chain couples TRBV7-2 to TRBJ2-3; 11 nucleotides match TRBD2. This CDR3 has 16 residues. The ends lost 6 bases at V and 0 bases at J; junction bases unmatched: 5. Germline CDR1 and CDR2: SGHTA and FQGNSA. The CDR3 sequence: CASSLVAGGSTDTQYF. The CDR3 bases are TGTGCCAGCAGTCTGGTAGCGGGAGGGAGCACAGATACGCAGTATTTT. Complete variable domain (other parts from reference TRBV7-2 and TRBJ2-3): GAGVSQSPSNKVTEKGKDVELRCDPISGHTALYWYRQSLGQGLEFLIYFQGNSAPDKSGLPSDRFSAERTGGSVSTLTIQRTQQEDSAVYLCASSLVAGGSTDTQYFGPGTRLTVL.

The rearrangement uses TRBV19 and TRBJ1-2; 9 nucleotides agree with TRBD1. The CDR3 totals 16 residues. CDR1 LNHDA and CDR2 SQIVND come from the germline V gene (reference sequence). With V trimmed by 5 bases and J by 5 bases, 12 bases remained unmatched. Here the CDR3 DNA reads TGTGCCAGTAGTGATCCTGGACAGGGGCTTGGGTATGGCTACACCTTC. This sequence encodes CASSDPGQGLGYGYTF.

The rearrangement joins TRBV5-1 to TRBJ2-1; a possible D gene is TRBD2 (6 bases). V lost 1 base, J lost 5 bases, and 22 bases lay in between. Germline V gene data show CDR1 as SGHRS and CDR2 as YFSETQ. The CDR3 sequence is 18 residues long. CDR3 sequence reads: CASSLYKRANSGNNEQFF. The CDR3 region has the DNA TGCGCCAGCAGCTTGTATAAGCGGGCCAACTCAGGGAACAATGAGCAGTTCTTC. Drawing the rest from reference TRBV5-1 and TRBJ2-1, the complete variable domain is KAGVTQTPRYLIKTRGQQVTLSCSPISGHRSVSWYQQTPGQGLQFLFEYFSETQRNKGNFPGRFSGRQFSNSRSEMNVSTLELGDSALYLCASSLYKRANSGNNEQFFGPGTRLTVL.

The rearrangement joins TRBV7-6 to TRBJ2-7, with D perhaps matching TRBD1 (5 bases). The CDR3 sequence is 12 residues long. Germline V lookup: CDR1 SGHVS, CDR2 FNYEAQ. Trimming took 4 bases from V and 5 from J, leaving 9 bases between them. The CDR3 DNA reads as TGTGCCAGCAGCTGGGGCGCCAACGAGCAGTACTTC. Translated: CASSWGANEQYF.

The chain has TRBV28 and TRBJ1-5; a weak D match, TRBD1 (5 bases). This CDR3 is 21 amino acids long. The V and J ends lost 5 bases and 0 bases respectively, with 29 bases between them. Germline CDR1 is MDHEN and CDR2 is SYDVKM. As DNA, the CDR3 is TGTGCCAGCAGTGCCTTGGCGGGGGGTAAGTCCGGTTTTGCTAGCAATCAGCCCCAGCATTTT. It specifies CASSALAGGKSGFASNQPQHF.

The J gene is TRBJ2-3, the V gene TRBV6-5; TRBD2 agrees at 7 bases. V was pared by 2 bases and J by 2 bases, with 4 bases of the junction left unmatched. Germline V gene data show CDR1 as MNHEY and CDR2 as SVGAGI. The CDR3 runs 15 residues. CDR3 sequence (DNA): TGTGCCAGCAGTTACGGGGGGGGTCCCACAGATACGCAGTATTTT. This translates into CASSYGGGPTDTQYF.

The V and J genes are TRBV2 and TRBJ2-7, with D uncertain. The germline V gene encodes CDR1 SNHLY and CDR2 FYNNEI. The CDR3 consists of 11 residues. V was cut by 1 base and J by 4 bases, with 2 bases left in between. The CDR3 nucleotides read TGTGCCAGCAGTGAAGTATACGAGCAGTACTTC. This sequence encodes CASSEVYEQYF.

The chain employs TRBV4-3 and TRBJ2-5; D is perhaps TRBD2 (6 bases). The CDR3 loop spans 15 amino acids. Germline lookup yields CDR1 LGHNA and CDR2 YSLEER. The ends were cut back, 0 bases at V and 2 bases at J, with 10 bases in the middle. Here the CDR3 DNA reads TGCGCCAGCAGCCAAGAACTAGCTGGGCAAGAGACCCAGTACTTC. This sequence encodes CASSQELAGQETQYF.

The chain carries TRBV27 and TRBJ2-1; weak D call: TRBD2 (5 bases). Germline V gene data show CDR1 as MNHEY and CDR2 as SMNVEV (reference sequence). Between the trimmed V and J ends, which lost 7 bases and 7 bases, there was a span of 14 bases. This CDR3 is built from 13 residues. The CDR3 DNA reads as TGTGCCAGCAAAACGGCAGGAGGAAATGAGCAGTTCTTC. Amino acid sequence: CASKTAGGNEQFF.

This chain joins TRBV27 and TRBJ2-1, with TRBD2 matching 9 bases. CDR1 is MNHEY, CDR2 SMNVEV, per germline (reference sequence). V lost 6 bases, J lost 2 bases, and 14 bases stayed unmatched. CDR3 length: 18 residues. CDR3 amino acids: CASRMGMVAGAPYNEQFF. CDR3 DNA sequence: TGTGCCAGCAGAATGGGAATGGTAGCGGGAGCCCCCTACAATGAGCAGTTCTTC.

J is TRBJ2-7 and V is TRBV11-3, with D hard to call. This CDR3 region has 13 residues. V shed 1 base and J shed 6 bases, with 10 bases lying between them. Germline V gene data show CDR1 as SGHNT and CDR2 as YENEEA. The CDR3 reads CASSLVQFGEQYF. The CDR3 DNA is TGTGCCAGCAGCTTAGTTCAGTTTGGCGAGCAGTACTTC.

CDR3 sequence reads: CASSPGTASSGNTIYF. Written as DNA, the CDR3 is TGTGCCAGCAGTCCAGGGACAGCGAGCTCTGGAAACACCATATATTTT. V is TRBV28 and J is TRBJ1-3; TRBD1 matches at 7 bases. CDR3 size: 16 residues. From germline, CDR1 is MDHEN and CDR2 SYDVKM. V lost 5 bases, J lost 0 bases, and 7 bases stayed unmatched.

This clone appeared a single time. The gene calls are TRBV24-1 and TRBJ2-3; D is perhaps TRBD1 (5 bases). The CDR3 runs 11 residues. Germline CDR1 and CDR2: KGHDR and SFDVKD. Trimming took off 7 bases at V and 14 bases at J, with 15 bases between the two ends. In nucleotides, the CDR3 is TGTGCCACCAGCCTTCACGGACATCCGTATTTT. Translation: CATSLHGHPYF.